The present T cell receptor beta chain was sequenced within a study of T cells after yellow fever vaccination. MiXCR, applied by TCRdb to the 5' RACE reads, yields one record per CDR3 protein. Of over 100,000 distinct CDR3 sequences listed, 7.5% to 9.5% are singletons. This TCR derives from a young man who received the YFV17D yellow fever vaccine. The source material was CD8+ T cells sorted from PBMCs, sampled 45 days after the yellow fever booster vaccination.

The CDR3 loop reads CASSLNSGLPYGYTF. The CDR3 DNA reads as TGCGCCAGCAGTCTCAACTCAGGGCTTCCCTATGGCTACACCTTC. V gene TRBV4-3 combines with J gene TRBJ1-2; D possibly corresponds to TRBD1 (5 bases). The CDR3 extends over 15 amino acids. Germline V gene sequence: CDR1 LGHNA, CDR2 YSLEER. The V and J ends lost 6 bases and 4 bases respectively, with 18 bases between them.